This entry concerns a single T cell receptor (beta chain). Treatment described: over 15 received Ad26.COV2.S at low or high dose, single or two shots; 5 received placebo; per-sample allocation not given. The study sampled participants on day 63 after the first vaccine or placebo injection. This entry belongs to a study of Ad26.COV2.S vaccination and SARS-CoV-2 variants. This CDR3 has 16 amino acids. Germline V gene lookup returns CDR1 MGHRA and CDR2 YSYEKL. V was clipped by 0 bases and J by 1 base, with 9 bases between them. Here immunoSEQ multiplex PCR was the method, and the copy in TCRdb shows in-frame clones only, minus some. The sample lists more than 300,000 clones, roughly 80% occurring once.

This receptor was identified in a person aged 18 to 59 who received the Ad26.COV2.S COVID-19 vaccine or a placebo. The chain links TRBV4-1 to TRBJ2-2; a possible D gene is TRBD2 (5 bases). The starting material was peripheral blood, obtained in a trial of Ad26.COV2.S vaccine versus placebo. The CDR3: CASSQDPSMNTGELFF. CDR3 coding DNA: TGCGCCAGCAGCCAAGACCCTAGCATGAACACCGGGGAGCTGTTTTTT.